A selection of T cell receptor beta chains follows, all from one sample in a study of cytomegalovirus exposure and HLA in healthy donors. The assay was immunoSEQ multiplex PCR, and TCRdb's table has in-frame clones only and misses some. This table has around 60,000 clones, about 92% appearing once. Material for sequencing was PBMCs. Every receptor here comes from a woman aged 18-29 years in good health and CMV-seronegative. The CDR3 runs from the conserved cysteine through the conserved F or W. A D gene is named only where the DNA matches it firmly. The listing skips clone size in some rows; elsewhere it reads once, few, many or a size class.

CDR3nt: TGTGCCAGCAGTGGCGGTAGCGGGGGGGCCGGGGAGCTGTTTTTT; CDR3aa: CASSGGSGGAGELFF; j_gene: TRBJ2-2; v_gene: TRBV6-1; d_gene: TRBD2; abundance: NA
CDR3nt: TGTGCCAGCAGCCTAACTAGGTTGGGTGAGCAGTACTTC; CDR3aa: CASSLTRLGEQYF; j_gene: TRBJ2-7; v_gene: TRBV28; d_gene: NA; abundance: once
CDR3nt: TGTGCCAGCAGTGTACTTAACACTGAAGCTTTCTTT; CDR3aa: CASSVLNTEAFF; j_gene: TRBJ1-1; v_gene: TRBV28; d_gene: NA; abundance: NA
CDR3nt: TGTGCCAGCTCACTCTCAGGGGAGAAGACCGGGGAGCTGTTTTTT; CDR3aa: CASSLSGEKTGELFF; j_gene: TRBJ2-2; v_gene: TRBV18; d_gene: NA; abundance: NA
CDR3nt: TGCGCCAGCAGCCGGGAGCGGGGGGAAGAGACCCAGTACTTC; CDR3aa: CASSRERGEETQYF; j_gene: TRBJ2-5; v_gene: TRBV4-3; d_gene: TRBD2; abundance: NA
CDR3nt: TGTGCCAGCAGTTACTCTCCAGGGGGTCGTTCAACTGAAGCTTTCTTT; CDR3aa: CASSYSPGGRSTEAFF; j_gene: TRBJ1-1; v_gene: TRBV6-5; d_gene: TRBD1; abundance: NA
CDR3nt: TGCGCCAGCAGCCGGGGTCGGGACGGGAGCTCGGGACGGGAGACCCAGTACTTC; CDR3aa: CASSRGRDGSSGRETQYF; j_gene: TRBJ2-5; v_gene: TRBV4-1; d_gene: NA; abundance: once
CDR3nt: TGTGCCAGCAGTAAGGACAGGGCGGGCAATCAGCCCCAGCATTTT; CDR3aa: CASSKDRAGNQPQHF; j_gene: TRBJ1-5; v_gene: TRBV6-5; d_gene: TRBD1; abundance: NA
CDR3nt: TGTGCCAGCAGTCTAGCGGGAGGTCCCTACAATGAGCAGTTCTTC; CDR3aa: CASSLAGGPYNEQFF; j_gene: TRBJ2-1; v_gene: TRBV27; d_gene: TRBD2; abundance: NA
CDR3nt: TGTGCCAGCAGCGCCCAAGGACAGGGCTTTGGCTACACCTTC; CDR3aa: CASSAQGQGFGYTF; j_gene: TRBJ1-2; v_gene: TRBV9; d_gene: TRBD1; abundance: NA
CDR3nt: TGTGCCAGCAGCTTAGTTGGGGGAGGTACTGAAGCTTTCTTT; CDR3aa: CASSLVGGGTEAFF; j_gene: TRBJ1-1; v_gene: TRBV7-6; d_gene: NA; abundance: NA
CDR3nt: TGTGCCAGCAGTGATAGTAGCGGGGGGGATACGCAGTATTTT; CDR3aa: CASSDSSGGDTQYF; j_gene: TRBJ2-3; v_gene: TRBV2; d_gene: TRBD2; abundance: NA
CDR3nt: TGTGCCAGCAGTCCCAGGGGCCGTTCTTACGAGCAGTACTTC; CDR3aa: CASSPRGRSYEQYF; j_gene: TRBJ2-7; v_gene: TRBV6-5; d_gene: NA; abundance: NA
CDR3nt: TGTGCCAGCAGCCTCGGGGTTAACTATGGCTACACCTTC; CDR3aa: CASSLGVNYGYTF; j_gene: TRBJ1-2; v_gene: TRBV14; d_gene: NA; abundance: NA
CDR3nt: TGTGCCAGCAGCTTTGAACGTTGGGGCCAGGGGAATTCACCCCTCCACTTT; CDR3aa: CASSFERWGQGNSPLHF; j_gene: TRBJ1-6; v_gene: TRBV28; d_gene: NA; abundance: NA
CDR3nt: TGCGCCAGCAGTGAGAACAGGGGATTGGCCGGGGAGCTGTTTTTT; CDR3aa: CASSENRGLAGELFF; j_gene: TRBJ2-2; v_gene: TRBV10-1; d_gene: TRBD1; abundance: NA
CDR3nt: TGCACCAGCAGCGGAGGGACAGCCGAGGGCAATCAGCCCCAGCATTTT; CDR3aa: CTSSGGTAEGNQPQHF; j_gene: TRBJ1-5; v_gene: TRBV1; d_gene: NA; abundance: NA
CDR3nt: TGTGCCAGCAGTCCGACTGGAGGAGAGACCCAGTACTTC; CDR3aa: CASSPTGGETQYF; j_gene: TRBJ2-5; v_gene: TRBV11-3; d_gene: NA; abundance: NA
CDR3nt: TGTGCCAGCTCACCAGTTAACCGGGCTAATGAAAAACTGTTTTTT; CDR3aa: CASSPVNRANEKLFF; j_gene: TRBJ1-4; v_gene: TRBV18; d_gene: NA; abundance: NA
CDR3nt: TGCAGCGTTTCGGGGGGGACTAGGACCTACGAGCAGTACTTC; CDR3aa: CSVSGGTRTYEQYF; j_gene: TRBJ2-7; v_gene: TRBV29-1; d_gene: TRBD2; abundance: NA
CDR3nt: TGTGCCAGCAGTTTATGGGGACAGGGGAAGAGGGAAAAACTGTTTTTT; CDR3aa: CASSLWGQGKREKLFF; j_gene: TRBJ1-4; v_gene: TRBV28; d_gene: TRBD1; abundance: NA
CDR3nt: TGTGCCAGCAGTGTTCCTAGAGGGTCCTACAATGAGCAGTTCTTC; CDR3aa: CASSVPRGSYNEQFF; j_gene: TRBJ2-1; v_gene: TRBV6-5; d_gene: NA; abundance: NA
CDR3nt: TGTGCCAGCAGCCTAGGGACAGGGGGCCGTGATGAAGCTTTCTTT; CDR3aa: CASSLGTGGRDEAFF; j_gene: TRBJ1-1; v_gene: TRBV13; d_gene: TRBD1; abundance: NA
CDR3nt: TGCAGCGTTGAGAAGGGGCAAGAGACCCAGTACTTC; CDR3aa: CSVEKGQETQYF; j_gene: TRBJ2-5; v_gene: TRBV29-1; d_gene: NA; abundance: NA
CDR3nt: TGTGCCAGCAGCTCCTGGCCGGGGTCCTCAGTCGGGGAGCAGTACTTC; CDR3aa: CASSSWPGSSVGEQYF; j_gene: TRBJ2-7; v_gene: TRBV13; d_gene: NA; abundance: NA
CDR3nt: TGTGCCAGCAGCCCCGGGTGGCCCGGGGAGCTGTTTTTT; CDR3aa: CASSPGWPGELFF; j_gene: TRBJ2-2; v_gene: TRBV28; d_gene: NA; abundance: NA
CDR3nt: TGTGCCAGCTCACCAAGCCCGAGTTCAGGGGGCGCGTATGGCTACACCTTC; CDR3aa: CASSPSPSSGGAYGYTF; j_gene: TRBJ1-2; v_gene: TRBV18; d_gene: TRBD1; abundance: NA
CDR3nt: TGTGCCAGCAGTGAACTAGCGGGAGAGGAAGATACGCAGTATTTT; CDR3aa: CASSELAGEEDTQYF; j_gene: TRBJ2-3; v_gene: TRBV6-4; d_gene: TRBD2; abundance: NA
CDR3nt: TGTGCCAGCAGCTTTGAGCGGGGGATTACAGATACGCAGTATTTT; CDR3aa: CASSFERGITDTQYF; j_gene: TRBJ2-3; v_gene: TRBV27; d_gene: TRBD2; abundance: NA
CDR3nt: TGTGCCAGCAGCCTAACAGGGGGCACAGATACGCAGTATTTT; CDR3aa: CASSLTGGTDTQYF; j_gene: TRBJ2-3; v_gene: TRBV7-3; d_gene: TRBD1; abundance: NA
CDR3nt: TGTGCCAGCAGCTTGGAACAGGCGAACACAGATACGCAGTATTTT; CDR3aa: CASSLEQANTDTQYF; j_gene: TRBJ2-3; v_gene: TRBV5-8; d_gene: NA; abundance: NA
CDR3nt: TGTGCCAGTAGTATAGTAGAGAGCTCTGGGGCCAACGTCCTGACTTTC; CDR3aa: CASSIVESSGANVLTF; j_gene: TRBJ2-6; v_gene: TRBV19; d_gene: NA; abundance: NA
CDR3nt: TGTGCCACGCGGACAGGGGGCTCCTACAATGAGCAGTTCTTC; CDR3aa: CATRTGGSYNEQFF; j_gene: TRBJ2-1; v_gene: TRBV6-5; d_gene: TRBD1; abundance: NA
CDR3nt: TGTGCCAGCAGACCCGGACTAGCGGGAGGGCCTCTTCCGGACTCCTACGAGCAGTACTTC; CDR3aa: CASRPGLAGGPLPDSYEQYF; j_gene: TRBJ2-7; v_gene: TRBV5-5; d_gene: TRBD2; abundance: NA
CDR3nt: TGTGCCAGCAGCGCGAGGGGGCGAGAGCAGTTCTTC; CDR3aa: CASSARGREQFF; j_gene: TRBJ2-1; v_gene: TRBV5-6; d_gene: TRBD1; abundance: NA
CDR3nt: TGTGCCAGCAGTTTCTTTCGGGGAGGACAGGGTTTAAACAATGAGCAGTTCTTC; CDR3aa: CASSFFRGGQGLNNEQFF; j_gene: TRBJ2-1; v_gene: TRBV28; d_gene: TRBD1; abundance: NA
CDR3nt: TGCGCCAGCAGCTCAGACAGGATACAAGATACGCAGTATTTT; CDR3aa: CASSSDRIQDTQYF; j_gene: TRBJ2-3; v_gene: TRBV5-1; d_gene: NA; abundance: once
CDR3nt: TGTGCCAGCTTGGATACTCCGTCAGGGAAGGCTAGGGAAAAACTGTTTTTT; CDR3aa: CASLDTPSGKAREKLFF; j_gene: TRBJ1-4; v_gene: TRBV28; d_gene: NA; abundance: once
CDR3nt: TGTGCCACCGCACCACAGTTACCTCATTACGAGCAGTACTTC; CDR3aa: CATAPQLPHYEQYF; j_gene: TRBJ2-7; v_gene: TRBV28; d_gene: NA; abundance: NA
CDR3nt: TGTGCCAGCAGTTATAGACAGGCTGCTTTTGGCTACACCTTC; CDR3aa: CASSYRQAAFGYTF; j_gene: TRBJ1-2; v_gene: TRBV6-5; d_gene: NA; abundance: NA
CDR3nt: TGTGCCAGCAGCTTAGGGGGACAGGGGGATGGCTACACCTTC; CDR3aa: CASSLGGQGDGYTF; j_gene: TRBJ1-2; v_gene: TRBV7-9; d_gene: TRBD1; abundance: NA
CDR3nt: TGCGCCAGCAGCCTCTCTGGACAGGGTGGTCAGCCCCAGCATTTT; CDR3aa: CASSLSGQGGQPQHF; j_gene: TRBJ1-5; v_gene: TRBV5-1; d_gene: TRBD1; abundance: once
CDR3nt: TGTGCCAGTAGTACAAAACAGGGGGCAGGTGAAGCTTTCTTT; CDR3aa: CASSTKQGAGEAFF; j_gene: TRBJ1-1; v_gene: TRBV19; d_gene: TRBD1; abundance: NA
CDR3nt: TGTGCCAGCAGCTTGCGGGAGAACTACAATGAGCAGTTCTTC; CDR3aa: CASSLRENYNEQFF; j_gene: TRBJ2-1; v_gene: TRBV11-3; d_gene: TRBD2; abundance: NA
CDR3nt: TGTGCCAGCAGTTTCCTCGGACAGGGTGCGTGGGCGACTGAAGCTTTCTTT; CDR3aa: CASSFLGQGAWATEAFF; j_gene: TRBJ1-1; v_gene: TRBV27; d_gene: TRBD1; abundance: NA
CDR3nt: TGTGCCATCAGTGAAATTCGCCAGGTTCAGTTCTTC; CDR3aa: CAISEIRQVQFF; j_gene: TRBJ2-1; v_gene: TRBV10-3; d_gene: NA; abundance: NA
CDR3nt: TGTGCCAGCTCCTGGACAGCGAACTCCCCCTTGTTTTTT; CDR3aa: CASSWTANSPLFF; j_gene: TRBJ1-4; v_gene: TRBV2; d_gene: NA; abundance: NA
CDR3nt: TGTGCCAGCAGTGAAGGGACAGGGTTCAACGAGCAGTACTTC; CDR3aa: CASSEGTGFNEQYF; j_gene: TRBJ2-7; v_gene: TRBV6-1; d_gene: TRBD1; abundance: NA
CDR3nt: TGTGCCATCAGTGAGTTGACAGACAATGGAAACACCATATATTTT; CDR3aa: CAISELTDNGNTIYF; j_gene: TRBJ1-3; v_gene: TRBV10-3; d_gene: NA; abundance: NA